The text below deals with one T cell receptor beta chain. The record originates from a study of blood T cell repertoires in COVID-19. Study information: Specimens from acute and convalescent COVID-19 originated in the United States, Italy and Spain.

CDR3 length: 15 residues. CDR1 is LNHDA and CDR2 is SQIVND in the germline V gene (reference sequence). V trimming: 5 bases; J trimming: 4 bases; junction bases outside the gene matches: 10. Per the original data handling: It was from reference gene primer amplification that nucleated cell counts were estimated. Data came from immunoSEQ multiplex PCR; TCRdb stores just in-frame clones and leaves some out. The V and J calls and clone size are taken from that table; D and trimming were inferred from the DNA. The table records approximately 33,000 clones, around 90% of them present only once. The sample consisted of peripheral blood. This chain joins TRBV19 and TRBJ1-2; 7 positions match TRBD1. The clonotype comes from a man between 60 and 70 years old with COVID-19, enrolled during active disease. Written as DNA, the CDR3 is TGTGCCAGTAGTGCCCAGGGGGGCGCCAGCTATGGCTACACCTTC. This gives the protein CASSAQGGASYGYTF.